The source of this T cell receptor beta chain is a study of blood T cell repertoires in COVID-19. Per the original data handling: Amplification with reference gene primers provided the estimates of nucleated cell counts. Sequencing used immunoSEQ multiplex PCR; TCRdb keeps in-frame clones, though not all of them. The DNA was the basis for D and trimming; V, J and clone size are from that table. The table records 150,000 to 200,000 clones, 85% to 90% of them present only once. Germline CDR1 is MNHEY and CDR2 is SVGAGI. Trimming removed 0 bases from V and 4 bases from J, with 9 bases in between. CDR3 length equals 14 residues. Clinical histories supplied by participants themselves formed the basis of cohort assignment. Two negative PCRs, clearance, or symptom resolution were required of recovered Cohort 3 donors.

This TCR derives from a man in his forties or fifties who had recovered from COVID-19. Sequenced input: PBMCs or T cells enriched from blood (not recorded which). This chain links TRBV6-5 with TRBJ1-2; D is perhaps TRBD1 (5 bases). CDR3 sequence: CASSYSPGFYGYTF. CDR3 DNA sequence: TGTGCCAGCAGTTACTCGCCAGGGTTCTATGGCTACACCTTC.